This T cell receptor (beta chain) stems from a study of T cell repertoires in cytomegalovirus infection. This clonotype was detected only a few times. Antigen: not known. Broader study findings: CMV-specific TCR beta clonotypes restricted by HLA-C dominated the ex vivo response.

TCRdb fed the reads into MiXCR, producing one record per CDR3 protein. Of 140,000 to 150,000 distinct CDR3 sequences listed, roughly a third are singletons. The CDR3 is made up of 15 amino acids. Germline loops: CDR1 SGHVS, CDR2 FNYEAQ. Trimming removed 1 base from V and 1 base from J, with 7 bases in between. This rearrangement joins TRBV7-6 to TRBJ2-2; D not certain. The clonotype comes from a human donor in good health (CMV status not recorded). Some clones in this sample may be carry-over from other donors' samples. Sequencing was performed on CD8+ T cells from cultured PBMCs, taken from culture after CMV antigen stimulation. The CDR3 DNA reads as TGTGCCAGCAGCTTAGGGTCTTTGAACACCGGGGAGCTGTTTTTT. Protein product: CASSLGSLNTGELFF.